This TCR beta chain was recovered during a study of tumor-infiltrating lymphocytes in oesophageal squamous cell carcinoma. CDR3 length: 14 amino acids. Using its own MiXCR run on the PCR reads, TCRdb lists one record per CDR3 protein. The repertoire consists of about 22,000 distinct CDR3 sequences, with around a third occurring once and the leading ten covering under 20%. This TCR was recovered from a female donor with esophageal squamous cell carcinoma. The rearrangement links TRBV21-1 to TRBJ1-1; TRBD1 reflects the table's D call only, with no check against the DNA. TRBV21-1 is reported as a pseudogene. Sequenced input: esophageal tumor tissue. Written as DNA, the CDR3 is TGTGCCAGCAGCAAAGGGGACAGAGGCACTGAAGCTTTCTTT. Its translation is CASSKGDRGTEAFF.